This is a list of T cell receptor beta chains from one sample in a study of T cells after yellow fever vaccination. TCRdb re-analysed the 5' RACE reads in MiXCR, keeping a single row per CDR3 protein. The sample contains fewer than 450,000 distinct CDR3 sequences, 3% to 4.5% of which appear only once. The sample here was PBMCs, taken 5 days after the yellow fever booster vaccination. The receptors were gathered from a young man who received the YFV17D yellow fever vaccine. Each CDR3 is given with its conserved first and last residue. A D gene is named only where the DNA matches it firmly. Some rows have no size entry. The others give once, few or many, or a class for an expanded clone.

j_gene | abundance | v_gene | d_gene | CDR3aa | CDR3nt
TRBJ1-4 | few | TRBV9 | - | CASSVVGGKLFF | TGTGCCAGCAGCGTAGTAGGCGGAAAACTGTTTTTT
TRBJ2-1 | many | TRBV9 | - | CASSPFQRAAYNEQFF | TGTGCCAGCAGCCCGTTTCAGCGGGCGGCATACAATGAGCAGTTCTTC
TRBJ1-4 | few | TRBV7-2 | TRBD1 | CASSPDRGWEKLFF | TGTGCCAGCAGCCCTGACAGGGGATGGGAAAAACTGTTTTTT
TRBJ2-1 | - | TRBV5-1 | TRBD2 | CASSLTGGAVNEQFF | TGCGCCAGCAGCCTGACCGGGGGGGCTGTGAATGAGCAGTTCTTC
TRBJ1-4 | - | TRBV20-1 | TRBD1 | CSARGDRYEKLFF | TGCAGTGCTAGAGGGGACAGATATGAAAAACTGTTTTTT
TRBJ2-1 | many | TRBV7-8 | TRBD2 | CASSIWTSGVYNEQFF | TGTGCCAGCAGCATCTGGACTAGCGGGGTCTACAATGAGCAGTTCTTC
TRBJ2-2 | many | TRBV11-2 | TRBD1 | CASSSQQGTGELFF | TGTGCCAGCAGCTCCCAACAGGGGACCGGGGAGCTGTTTTTT
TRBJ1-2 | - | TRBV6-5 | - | CASKVLPGTPYGYTF | TGTGCCAGCAAAGTATTGCCGGGCACTCCGTATGGCTACACCTTC
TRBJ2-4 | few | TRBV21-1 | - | CASSKGVQLAKNIQYF | TGTGCCAGCAGCAAAGGGGTCCAACTGGCCAAAAACATTCAGTACTTC
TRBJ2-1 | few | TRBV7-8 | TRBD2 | CASTDPFAGEPQFF | TGTGCCAGCACCGATCCCTTCGCGGGGGAGCCCCAGTTCTTC
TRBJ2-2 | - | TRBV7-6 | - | CASSLSWGPGWVGELFF | TGTGCCAGCAGCTTATCCTGGGGGCCTGGCTGGGTCGGGGAGCTGTTTTTT
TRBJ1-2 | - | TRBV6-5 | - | CASSYVGGNYGYTF | TGTGCCAGCAGTTACGTCGGGGGTAACTATGGCTACACCTTC
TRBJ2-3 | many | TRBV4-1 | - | CASSQYRNLRDTQYF | TGCGCCAGCAGCCAATATCGGAACCTTCGGGATACGCAGTATTTT
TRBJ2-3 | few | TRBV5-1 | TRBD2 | CASSFSTSGTRPPQYF | TGCGCCAGCAGCTTTAGCACTAGCGGGACCCGGCCTCCGCAGTATTTT
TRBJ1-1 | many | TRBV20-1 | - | CSARTRMNTEAFF | TGCAGTGCTAGAACGCGGATGAACACTGAAGCTTTCTTT
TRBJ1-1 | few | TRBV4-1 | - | CASSQSGTEAFF | TGCGCCAGCAGCCAGTCTGGCACTGAAGCTTTCTTT
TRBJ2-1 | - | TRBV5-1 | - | CASSLGDARLNEQFF | TGCGCCAGCAGCTTGGGGGACGCCCGACTCAATGAGCAGTTCTTC
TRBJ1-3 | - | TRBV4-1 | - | CASRMTSSGNTIYF | TGCGCCAGCAGAATGACAAGCTCTGGAAACACCATATATTTT
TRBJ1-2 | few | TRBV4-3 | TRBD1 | CASSQYRGNYGYTF | TGCGCCAGCAGCCAATACAGGGGCAACTATGGCTACACCTTC
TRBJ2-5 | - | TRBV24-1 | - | CATSDGGQETQYF | TGTGCCACCAGTGACGGGGGTCAAGAGACCCAGTACTTC
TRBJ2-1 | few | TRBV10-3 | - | CAISESSLNNEQFF | TGTGCCATCAGTGAGTCCTCTCTCAACAATGAGCAGTTCTTC
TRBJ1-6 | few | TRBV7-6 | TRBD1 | CASSLDRDRYSPLHF | TGTGCCAGCAGCTTAGATAGGGACAGGTATTCACCCCTCCACTTT
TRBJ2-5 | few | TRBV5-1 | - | CASSFRGTGQETQYF | TGCGCCAGCAGCTTTCGGGGTACGGGCCAAGAGACCCAGTACTTC
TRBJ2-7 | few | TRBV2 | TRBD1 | CASSGSGTVFYEQYF | TGTGCCAGCAGTGGGTCCGGGACAGTCTTCTACGAGCAGTACTTC
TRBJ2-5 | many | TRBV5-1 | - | CASSLWPSQETQYF | TGCGCCAGCAGCTTGTGGCCTAGTCAAGAGACCCAGTACTTC
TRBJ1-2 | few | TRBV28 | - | CASSLFQEGGYTF | TGTGCCAGCAGTTTATTTCAGGAGGGAGGCTACACCTTC
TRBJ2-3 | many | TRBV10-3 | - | CAISGRGVTDTQYF | TGTGCCATCAGCGGTAGGGGGGTCACAGATACGCAGTATTTT
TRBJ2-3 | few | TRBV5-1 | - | CASSLAQVTDTQYF | TGCGCCAGCAGCTTGGCACAAGTCACAGATACGCAGTATTTT
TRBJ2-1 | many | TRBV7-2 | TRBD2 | CASSLQAGEYNEQFF | TGTGCCAGCAGCTTACAAGCGGGGGAATACAATGAGCAGTTCTTC
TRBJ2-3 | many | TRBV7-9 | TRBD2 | CASSHRGTSETTDTQYF | TGTGCCAGCAGCCACAGAGGGACTAGCGAAACGACAGATACGCAGTATTTT
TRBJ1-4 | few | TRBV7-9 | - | CASSYPLEGTNEKLFF | TGTGCCAGCAGCTATCCCTTGGAGGGAACTAATGAAAAACTGTTTTTT
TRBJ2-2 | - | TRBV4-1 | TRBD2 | CASSQRLAGGPTGELFF | TGCGCCAGCAGCCAAAGACTAGCGGGGGGGCCGACCGGGGAGCTGTTTTTT
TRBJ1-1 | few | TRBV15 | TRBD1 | CATSEGTGTNTEAFF | TGTGCCACCAGCGAAGGGACAGGTACGAACACTGAAGCTTTCTTT
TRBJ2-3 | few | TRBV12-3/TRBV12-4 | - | CASSWNTDTQYF | TGTGCCAGCAGTTGGAACACAGATACGCAGTATTTT
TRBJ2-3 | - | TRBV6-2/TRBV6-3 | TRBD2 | CASSLLAGAADTQYF | TGTGCCAGCAGCCTCTTAGCGGGGGCGGCAGATACGCAGTATTTT
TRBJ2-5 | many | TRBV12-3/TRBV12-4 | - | CASSLPTTQETQYF | TGTGCCAGCAGTTTACCGACAACGCAAGAGACCCAGTACTTC
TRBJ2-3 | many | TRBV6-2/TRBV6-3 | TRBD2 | CASAASGGKSTDTQYF | TGTGCCTCCGCGGCTAGCGGGGGGAAAAGCACAGATACGCAGTATTTT
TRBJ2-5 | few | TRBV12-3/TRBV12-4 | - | CASSLGASVQETQYF | TGTGCCAGCAGTTTAGGGGCTAGCGTACAAGAGACCCAGTACTTC
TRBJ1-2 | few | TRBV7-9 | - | CASNLVPEYGYTF | TGTGCCAGCAACTTGGTACCCGAATATGGCTACACCTTC
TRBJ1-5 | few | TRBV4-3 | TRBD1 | CASSQPDRANQPQHF | TGCGCCAGCAGCCAACCTGACAGGGCCAATCAGCCCCAGCATTTT